This TCR beta chain emerged from a study of vaccination effects on CD4 cells after COVID-19 (dated by TCRdb to between 2021 and 2024). Background on the whole study: To identify antigen-specific CD4+ T cell clonotypes by their expansion, the ViraFEST assay first stimulated PBMC with viral peptide pools and then applied TCR sequencing. Each participant received two doses of an mRNA SARS-CoV-2 vaccine, either BNT162b2 or mRNA-1273. About 1.8 million PBMC per well were cultured with 8.5 to 10 ug/ml peptides in IMDM containing 5% human AB serum, about 9.6 IU/ml IL-2 and gentamicin. SARS-CoV-2 spike-specific CD4+ TCR repertoires from before and after mRNA vaccination were compared in COVID-19 convalescent patients and in infection-naive vaccine recipients. A total of ten to eleven COVID-19 convalescent patients and 4 SARS-CoV-2-naive healthy vaccine recipients were included in the full study. Cultures from other donors in the study were sequenced using the Oncomine TCR Beta short-read assay on an Illumina iSeq 100. What the research found in general, with its limitations: The study was limited by a small number of convalescent patients, and early post-infection timepoints were lacking. In healthy vaccine recipients, vaccine-induced clones were almost all SARS-CoV-2 mono-reactive, with only 1 of 255 cross-reactive with common cold coronaviruses. Both infection-induced and vaccine-induced clones contracted markedly at late post-vaccination timepoints, which is consistent with waning T cell responses.

Library preparation employed the immunoSEQ multiplex PCR assay. DNA from the cultured and isolated CD4+ T cells underwent TCR beta CDR3 sequencing. The study's own analysis went as follows. Non-productive TCR sequences were removed and reads were trimmed to the CDR3 region, keeping CDR3s of at least 7 amino acids. The MANAFEST web app was used to identify antigen-specific clonotypes by comparing expansion in peptide wells with expansion in reference cultures. To be called positive, a clone needed expansion at FDR<0.05 compared with the reference and with all other wells, an odds ratio greater than 5, and a frequency greater than 0.1% in two replicate wells. A clonotype was defined as cross-reactive if the clonotype was significantly expanded both in SARS-CoV-2 spike wells and in at least one common cold coronavirus spike condition. CDR3 similarity was assessed by Levenshtein distance with the stringdist R package, and unrooted trees were built with ape in R 3.6.1. TCRdb limited this immuneACCESS table to in-frame rearrangements with V and J called. A share of clones is missing; checked studies link under half to unresolved V genes, and the rest is unexplained. V and J calls and clone size are copied from that table; D and trimming were computed from the DNA. The sample table records some 50,000 clones; more than 65% of these occur just once. Roughly 6% of the sample is held by the ten biggest clonotypes.

This clone was detected a few times. The antigen it binds to is not known. It has no much larger one-base neighbor in the sample; base qualities were not kept. The trim is 0 bases for V and 2 bases for J, with a gap of 14 bases between the germline ends. From a lookup of the germline V gene (reference sequence), CDR1 and CDR2 are SEHNR and FQNEAQ. Counted from cysteine to phenylalanine, this CDR3 has 17 amino acids. The only DNA kept is the CDR3, 51 bases in frame from the first base. After 10 days of culture, CD4+ T cells were isolated with the EasySep CD4+ T cell isolation kit. None of the healthy vaccine recipients had a prior SARS-CoV-2 infection, which was confirmed by nucleocapsid antibody tests that came back negative both before and after vaccination. Half of the culture medium was replaced with fresh IL-2-containing medium on days 3 and 7. Unless noted otherwise, every peptide stimulation condition was cultured in triplicate wells. PBMC were separated from whole blood using Ficoll-Paque Plus gradient centrifugation and were then either cryopreserved at -140C or used fresh. The QIAamp micro DNA kit was used to extract genomic DNA from the cultured CD4+ T cells.

The rearranged chain carries TRBV7-9 and TRBJ2-1; a confident D gene designation cannot be given. This receptor was obtained from a human donor who received a COVID-19 vaccine. Sequencing was performed on CD4+ T cells from PBMCs cultured without peptide, taken before COVID-19 vaccination. The sequence in DNA is TGTGCCAGCAGCTTAGCCATCGGGCAGAAGGCCTACAATGAGCAGTTCTTC. Its protein reads: CASSLAIGQKAYNEQFF.